Detailed here is one T cell receptor beta chain. CDR3 length: 16 amino acids. CDR1 is ENHRY and CDR2 is SYGVKD in the germline V gene. The V gene end was trimmed by 4 bases and the J gene end by 5 bases; junction bases not matched to a gene: 11. This sample stems from a study of blood T cell repertoires in COVID-19. Overall study: The United States, Italy and Spain were the sources of the acute and convalescent COVID-19 samples. From T cells, B-cell-depleted T cells, or PBMCs came the material, which was cDNA or gDNA.

As originally analysed: Amplification from reference gene primers served as the basis for estimated nucleated cell counts. Assay used: immunoSEQ multiplex PCR; TCRdb lists only in-frame clones, some missing. V, J and clone size were drawn from that table, and D and trimming were deduced from the DNA. Of some 130,000 clones listed, around 88% are singletons. The chain joins TRBV10-3 to TRBJ2-3; 8 bases line up with TRBD2. The clonotype was recovered from a man aged 45-65 years with acute or convalescent COVID-19. The specimen was peripheral blood. This chain's CDR3 is CAISGGLGLGGDTQYF. In nucleotides, the CDR3 is TGTGCCATCAGTGGGGGACTAGGATTGGGAGGAGATACGCAGTATTTT.